This T cell receptor (beta chain) was identified during a study of immune heterogeneity within non-small cell lung tumors. The overall study: In total, the tumors were 4 squamous cell carcinomas, roughly 10 non-squamous carcinomas and 1 not otherwise specified. Study-wide points: Within each patient, tumor sites shared identical dominant CDR3 beta clonotypes and also held site-unique high-frequency clones. Some T-cell receptor beta clonotypes occurred at high frequency. These high-frequency clonotypes were largely distinct between individual patients.

Bulk tumor genomic DNA, 450 to 600 ng per sample, was the template. Surgeons took several biopsies per primary tumor, spaced far apart, during surgery. Their non-small cell lung cancer was newly diagnosed and untreated, and the patients underwent curative surgery. Donors were newly diagnosed non-small cell lung cancer patients having surgery with curative intent. The authors amplified TCR beta CDR3 by multiplex PCR with 32 V and 13 J primers. TCRdb fed the multiplex PCR reads into MiXCR, producing one record per CDR3 protein. The table has tens of thousands of distinct CDR3 sequences, under 35% seen once. This clonotype was seen a few times. Its cognate antigen is unknown. This CDR3 is built from 12 residues. V lost 5 bases and J lost 1, with 5 bases in between.

What was sequenced was lung tumor tissue. The rearrangement links TRBV12-3 or TRBV12-4 to TRBJ1-2, with D unclear. The receptor was isolated from a man aged 40-55 years with non-small cell lung cancer. CDR3 sequence: CASSPNNYGYTF. CDR3 bases: TGTGCCAGCAGTCCTAATAACTATGGCTACACCTTC.